This TCR beta chain is from a study of technical replicates of blood from a handful of donors. TCRdb's table, derived via immunoSEQ multiplex PCR, lists solely in-frame clones and lacks some. The table includes 75,000 to 85,000 clones, approximately 96% detected once. This CDR3 has 21 amino acids. Germline loops: CDR1 SGDLS, CDR2 YYNGEE. Trimming at V came to 0 bases and at J to 0 bases, leaving 16 bases not matched to a gene. This clonotype originated in a human donor in good health. The sequenced material came from T cells isolated from PBMCs. The gene calls are TRBV9 and TRBJ2-4; TRBD2 agrees at 9 bases. For the CDR3, the DNA is TGTGCCAGCAGCGTAGAACCTAGCGGGACCTATGCCTCCCTAGCCAAAAACATTCAGTACTTC. Translation gives CASSVEPSGTYASLAKNIQYF.